Shown below are 27 T cell receptor beta chains from a single sample sequenced in a study of PD-L1 blockade in urothelial cancer. This table comes from immunoSEQ multiplex PCR, and its TCRdb copy is limited to in-frame clones, with some not included. The repertoire holds roughly 46,000 clones, with about 85% as singletons. Time point: peripheral blood 6 weeks after treatment start. The sample in question was PBMCs, obtained around atezolizumab (anti-PD-L1) treatment. These TCRs come from a man in his fifties or sixties with urothelial cancer.

This chain links TRBV10-3 with TRBJ2-5; a possible D gene is TRBD2 (6 bases). This CDR3 has 18 residues. The germline V and J ends were trimmed by 2 bases and 5 bases, with 24 bases remaining between them. The germline gives CDR1 ENHRY, CDR2 SYGVKD. The chain's CDR3 is CAISERSSGVLEGETQYF. CDR3 bases: TGTGCCATCAGTGAGAGGTCATCGGGAGTATTGGAGGGGGAGACCCAGTACTTC.

The rearrangement joins TRBV10-2 to TRBJ2-3, with 9 positions matching TRBD2. After removal of 3 bases from V and 5 bases from J, the junction contained 6 bases not matched to a gene. The CDR3 has 15 residues. In germline, CDR1 is WSHSY, CDR2 SAAADI. The CDR3 spells CASSDAGGPEDTQYF. The CDR3, as DNA: TGCGCCAGCAGTGACGCGGGAGGGCCTGAAGATACGCAGTATTTT.

V gene TRBV11-2 combines with J gene TRBJ2-5; D remains unclear. The germline V and J ends were trimmed by 0 bases and 4 bases, with 12 bases remaining between them. This CDR3 has 15 amino acids. Germline V gives CDR1 SGHAT, CDR2 FQNNGV. The CDR3 bases are TGTGCCAGCAGCTTAGACTATGCGATCCGAGAGACCCAGTACTTC. It specifies CASSLDYAIRETQYF.

The DNA of the CDR3 is TGTGCCAGCAGCCCGGACAGCTTTGCAACTAATGAAAAACTGTTTTTT. Translation: CASSPDSFATNEKLFF. The chain combines TRBV9 with TRBJ1-4, with a possible D match to TRBD1 (6 bases). The CDR3 consists of 16 residues. In germline, CDR1 is SGDLS, CDR2 YYNGEE. Trimming took 4 bases from V and 0 from J, leaving 13 bases between them.

The V call is TRBV7-2, the J call TRBJ2-7; D is perhaps TRBD1 (6 bases). V gave up 4 bases and J gave up 0 bases, with 19 bases separating them. Germline V gene sequence: CDR1 SGHTA, CDR2 FQGNSA. The CDR3 contains 17 residues. The CDR3 DNA is TGTGCCAGCAGCTCCGACCAGGGGATCCGGTCCTCCTACGAGCAGTACTTC. Translation gives CASSSDQGIRSSYEQYF.

This clone showed up just once. The V and J genes are TRBV6-1 and TRBJ2-3; D ambiguous. Trimming pared 7 bases from V and 0 bases from J, leaving 11 bases between. This CDR3 comprises 14 residues. Germline V gene data show CDR1 as MNHNS and CDR2 as SASEGT. Written as DNA, the CDR3 is TGTGCCAGCATTGGGCGTCAAAGCACAGATACGCAGTATTTT. As protein: CASIGRQSTDTQYF.

CDR3 sequence: CASSRQGAGEKLFF. CDR3 nucleotide sequence: TGTGCCAGCAGTAGACAGGGGGCAGGGGAAAAACTGTTTTTT. The V and J genes are TRBV28 and TRBJ1-4, with 10 bases matching TRBD1. Germline assignment: CDR1 MDHEN and CDR2 SYDVKM. V was pared by 5 bases and J by 8 bases, with 5 bases of the junction left unmatched. CDR3 length equals 14 residues.

V gene TRBV7-9 combines with J gene TRBJ2-3, with 9 bases fitting TRBD2. The CDR3 is made up of 17 amino acids. The J segment lost 2 bases and the V segment lost 5 bases, leaving 11 bases of the junction unmatched. CDR1 is SEHNR and CDR2 is FQNEAQ in the germline V gene (reference sequence). CDR3 nucleotide sequence: TGTGCCAGCAGCCCAGGGACTAGCCCGATAATCACAGATACGCAGTATTTT. This encodes CASSPGTSPIITDTQYF. Drawing the rest from reference TRBV7-9 and TRBJ2-3, the complete variable domain is DTGVSQNPRHKITKRGQNVTFRCDPISEHNRLYWYRQTLGQGPEFLTYFQNEAQLEKSRLLSDRFSAERPKGSFSTLEIQRTEQGDSAMYLCASSPGTSPIITDTQYFGPGTRLTVL.

The genes are TRBV13 and TRBJ2-3, with 12 bases identical to TRBD2. The V gene's germline CDR1 is PRHDT and CDR2 FYEKMQ (reference sequence). Trimming removed 3 bases from V and 6 bases from J; junction bases left unmatched: 7. CDR3 length equals 16 residues. CDR3 amino acids: CASSLFLAGGSDTQYF. The CDR3 DNA reads TGTGCCAGCAGCTTGTTTCTAGCGGGAGGGTCCGATACGCAGTATTTT.

This chain links TRBV4-1 with TRBJ2-5; D may be TRBD2 (5 bases). The ends were cut back, 0 bases at V and 0 bases at J, with 14 bases in the middle. From germline, CDR1 is MGHRA and CDR2 YSYEKL. The CDR3 covers 17 residues. The CDR3 sequence is CASSQDSDSSDQETQYF. The CDR3 region has the DNA TGCGCCAGCAGCCAAGATAGCGATTCTTCGGACCAAGAGACCCAGTACTTC.

This clone was counted only a few times. The genes are TRBV6-5 and TRBJ1-5, with 7 bases that match TRBD1. The germline gives CDR1 MNHEY, CDR2 SVGAGI. The CDR3 has 14 residues. The J segment lost 7 bases and the V segment lost 6 bases, leaving 9 bases of the junction unmatched. CDR3 DNA sequence: TGTGCCAGCAGCCGAGACAGGGATTTCCAGCCCCAGCATTTT. Its translation: CASSRDRDFQPQHF.

The V gene is TRBV5-1, the J gene TRBJ1-1; 7 bases agree with TRBD1. Losses at the gene ends were 5 bases for V and 1 base for J; bases not matched to a gene: 14. CDR3 length equals 17 residues. Germline V gene sequence: CDR1 SGHRS, CDR2 YFSETQ. CDR3 nucleotide sequence: TGCGCCAGCAGTCAGGGGGGTCAGGGTGGTCGGAACACTGAAGCTTTCTTT. This translates into CASSQGGQGGRNTEAFF. Filled out from reference TRBV5-1 and TRBJ1-1, the complete variable domain reads KAGVTQTPRYLIKTRGQQVTLSCSPISGHRSVSWYQQTPGQGLQFLFEYFSETQRNKGNFPGRFSGRQFSNSRSEMNVSTLELGDSALYLCASSQGGQGGRNTEAFFGQGTRLTVV.

Only one count was recorded for this clone. The gene calls are TRBV4-1 and TRBJ2-7; 11 bases are shared with TRBD2. The junction had 4 bases not matched to a gene; V was cut back by 3 bases and J by 3 bases. CDR3 size: 15 residues. From germline, CDR1 is MGHRA and CDR2 YSYEKL. The CDR3 loop reads CASSHTSGGLYEQYF. Here the CDR3 DNA reads TGCGCCAGCAGCCATACTAGCGGGGGACTCTACGAGCAGTACTTC.

The chain employs TRBV29-1 and TRBJ2-5; TRBD2 matches 10 bases. The CDR3 consists of 13 residues. Trimming cost V 7 bases and J 7 bases; bases outside gene matches: 9. Per the germline V gene, CDR1 is SQVTM and CDR2 is ANQGSEA. In DNA, the CDR3 is TGCAGCGCCGACCTAGCGGGAGAGGGGACCCAGTACTTC. Translation gives CSADLAGEGTQYF.

The chain combines TRBV5-1 with TRBJ1-2; D perhaps matches TRBD1 (5 bases). The CDR3 extends over 12 amino acids. Germline CDR1 reads SGHRS; CDR2 reads YFSETQ. Trimming pared 3 bases from V and 4 bases from J, leaving 7 bases between. DNA for the CDR3: TGCGCCAGCAGCTGGGGGGGCTATGGCTACACCTTC. It encodes CASSWGGYGYTF.

This chain joins TRBV23-1 and TRBJ2-5; 10 bases match TRBD2. TRBV23-1 counts as an open reading frame of uncertain function. CDR3 length: 16 amino acids. V lost 2 bases, J lost 1 base, and 4 bases stayed unmatched. The CDR3 sequence: CASSQPSGSLQETQYF. The CDR3 nucleotides are TGCGCCAGCAGTCAACCTAGCGGGAGCCTCCAAGAGACCCAGTACTTC.

The CDR3 coding sequence is TGTGCCAGTAGTAAACCGGGACAGATGAACACTGAAGCTTTCTTT. Its protein product is CASSKPGQMNTEAFF. The chain carries TRBV19 and TRBJ1-1; 7 bases are shared with TRBD1. With 4 bases clipped from V and 0 bases from J, the junction kept 5 bases outside the gene matches. The CDR3 extends over 15 amino acids. CDR1 is LNHDA, CDR2 SQIVND, per germline (reference sequence).

This chain connects TRBV7-2 to TRBJ2-7; 8 bases are shared with TRBD2. In germline, CDR1 is SGHTA, CDR2 FQGNSA. This CDR3 has 15 amino acids. V shed 5 bases, J shed 4 bases, and the junction held 10 bases outside the gene matches. Here the CDR3 DNA reads TGTGCCAGCAGCCCTCTGGGAGCGGGAGTATACGAGCAGTACTTC. Translation: CASSPLGAGVYEQYF.

The chain has TRBV29-1 and TRBJ1-3; D not certain. The CDR3 runs 15 residues. The V end lost 5 bases, the J end lost 0 bases, and 14 bases lay between the germline ends. Germline assignment: CDR1 SQVTM and CDR2 ANQGSEA. In nucleotides, the CDR3 is TGCAGCGTTAAATTTGCTTCGAGCTCTGGAAACACCATATATTTT. It encodes CSVKFASSSGNTIYF.

This clone showed up just once. V and J are TRBV2 and TRBJ1-6; 8 bases are a match to TRBD1. The V and J ends lost 4 bases and 9 bases, in that order; junction bases with no gene match: 5. The CDR3 contains 14 residues. The germline CDR1 and CDR2 sequences are SNHLY and FYNNEI. CDR3: CASSVTGGRSPLHF. CDR3 coding DNA: TGTGCCAGCAGTGTCACAGGGGGGCGTTCACCCCTCCACTTT.

Only a few counts were recorded for this clone. The chain links TRBV28 to TRBJ1-1, with 8 nucleotides matching TRBD1. The CDR3 extends over 20 amino acids. Losses at the gene ends were 1 base for V and 0 bases for J; bases not matched to a gene: 16. Germline V lookup: CDR1 MDHEN, CDR2 SYDVKM. CDR3 DNA sequence: TGTGCCAGCAGTTTATCCGTAGCCGTATCCCAGACAGGGGTGAACACTGAAGCTTTCTTT. Amino acids: CASSLSVAVSQTGVNTEAFF. Drawing the rest from reference TRBV28 and TRBJ1-1, the complete variable domain is DVKVTQSSRYLVKRTGEKVFLECVQDMDHENMFWYRQDPGLGLRLIYFSYDVKMKEKGDIPEGYSVSREKKERFSLILESASTNQTSMYLCASSLSVAVSQTGVNTEAFFGQGTRLTVV.

This clone occurred once. The rearrangement links TRBV30 to TRBJ1-4; 7 bases match TRBD1. CDR1 and CDR2 from the germline V gene are GTSNPN and SVGIG (reference sequence). The ends lost 0 bases at V and 7 bases at J; junction bases unmatched: 14. This CDR3 region has 17 residues. The CDR3 bases are TGTGCCTGGAGTGTACTTAGGGCAGGGGGTCTACTTGAAAAACTGTTTTTT. Its translation is CAWSVLRAGGLLEKLFF.

The chain recombines TRBV6-1 with TRBJ2-7, with 11 bases that match TRBD1. Germline V gene data show CDR1 as MNHNS and CDR2 as SASEGT. Trimming removed 11 bases from V and 7 bases from J; junction bases left unmatched: 10. The length of the CDR3 is 13 residues. The CDR3 DNA is TGTGCCGTCAGCCGGGACAGGGGGAATGAGCAGTACTTC. This codes for CAVSRDRGNEQYF.

V and J are TRBV10-3 and TRBJ2-7; 7 bases align to TRBD1. The CDR3 consists of 15 residues. V trimming: 2 bases; J trimming: 6 bases; junction bases outside the gene matches: 10. Germline loops: CDR1 ENHRY, CDR2 SYGVKD. DNA for the CDR3: TGTGCCATCAGTGAGAGGAGTCAGGGGGTATCCGAGCAGTACTTC. Its translation is CAISERSQGVSEQYF.

The J gene is TRBJ1-5, the V gene TRBV6-1, with 10 bases identical to TRBD1. V shed 7 bases and J 7 bases; nucleotides not matched to a gene: 7. This CDR3 has 14 amino acids. CDR1 and CDR2 from the germline V gene are MNHNS and SASEGT. CDR3 bases: TGTGCCAGCACCCTCGGGACAGGGGAACAGCCCCAGCATTTT. Encoded protein: CASTLGTGEQPQHF.

The gene calls are TRBV7-6 and TRBJ2-5, with TRBD2 matching 15 bases. The assigned J gene may be wrong: the sequence end matches TRBJ2-7 better. The CDR3 consists of 15 residues. Per the germline V gene, CDR1 is SGHVS and CDR2 is FNYEAQ. CDR3 DNA sequence: TGTGCCAGCAGCGACGGACTAGCGGGAGGGGTCGAGCAGTACTTC. It encodes CASSDGLAGGVEQYF.

The chain carries TRBV7-6 and TRBJ2-1, with 11 bases that match TRBD2. The germline V gene encodes CDR1 SGHVS and CDR2 FNYEAQ. V shed 5 bases, J shed 5 bases, and the junction held 8 bases outside the gene matches. This CDR3 is built from 16 residues. CDR3 coding DNA: TGTGCCAGCAGCGAAACCGGGACTAGCGGAAACAATGAGCAGTTCTTC. Amino acids: CASSETGTSGNNEQFF.